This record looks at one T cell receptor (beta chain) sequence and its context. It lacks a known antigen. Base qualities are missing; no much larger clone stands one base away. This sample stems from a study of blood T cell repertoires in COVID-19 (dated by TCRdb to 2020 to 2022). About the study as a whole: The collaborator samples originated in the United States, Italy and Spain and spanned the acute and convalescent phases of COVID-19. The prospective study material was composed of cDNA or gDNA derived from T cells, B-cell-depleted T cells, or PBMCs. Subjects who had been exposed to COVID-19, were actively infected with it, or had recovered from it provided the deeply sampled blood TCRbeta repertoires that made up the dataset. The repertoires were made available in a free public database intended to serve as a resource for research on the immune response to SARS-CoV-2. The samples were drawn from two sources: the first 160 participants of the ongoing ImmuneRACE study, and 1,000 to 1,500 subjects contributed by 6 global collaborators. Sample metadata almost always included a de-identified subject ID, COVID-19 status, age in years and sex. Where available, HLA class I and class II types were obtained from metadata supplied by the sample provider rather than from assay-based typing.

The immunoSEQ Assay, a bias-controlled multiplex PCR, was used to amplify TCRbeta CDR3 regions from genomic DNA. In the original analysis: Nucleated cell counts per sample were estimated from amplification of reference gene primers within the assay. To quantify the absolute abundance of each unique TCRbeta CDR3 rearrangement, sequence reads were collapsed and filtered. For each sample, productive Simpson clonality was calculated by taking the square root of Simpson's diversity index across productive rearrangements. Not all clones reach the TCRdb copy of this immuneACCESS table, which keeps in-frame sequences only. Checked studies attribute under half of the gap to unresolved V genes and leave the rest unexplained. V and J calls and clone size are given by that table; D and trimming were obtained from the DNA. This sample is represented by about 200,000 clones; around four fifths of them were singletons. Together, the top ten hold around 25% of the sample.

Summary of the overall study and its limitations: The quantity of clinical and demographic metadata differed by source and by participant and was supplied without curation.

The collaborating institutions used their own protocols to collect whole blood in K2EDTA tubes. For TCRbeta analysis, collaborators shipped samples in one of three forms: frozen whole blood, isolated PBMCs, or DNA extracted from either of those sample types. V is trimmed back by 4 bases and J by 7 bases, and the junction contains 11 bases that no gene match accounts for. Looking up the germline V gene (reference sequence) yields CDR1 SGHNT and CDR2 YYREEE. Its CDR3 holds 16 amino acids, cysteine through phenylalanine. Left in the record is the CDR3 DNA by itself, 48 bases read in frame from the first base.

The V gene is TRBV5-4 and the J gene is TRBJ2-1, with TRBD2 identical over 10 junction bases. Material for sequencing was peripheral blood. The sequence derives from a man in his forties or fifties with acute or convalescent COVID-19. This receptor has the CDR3 CASSGASGRTGNEQFF. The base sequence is TGTGCCAGCAGCGGAGCTAGCGGGAGAACGGGTAATGAGCAGTTCTTC. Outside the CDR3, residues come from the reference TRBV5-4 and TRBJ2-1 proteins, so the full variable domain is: ETGVTQSPTHLIKTRGQQVTLRCSSQSGHNTVSWYQQALGQGPQFIFQYYREEENGRGNFPPRFSGLQFPNYSSELNVNALELDDSALYLCASSGASGRTGNEQFFGPGTRLTVL.